This TCR beta chain is from a study of control samples from healthy donors and cancer patients. Trimming took off 2 bases at V and 5 bases at J, with 9 bases between the two ends. Germline V gene sequence: CDR1 GTSNPN, CDR2 SVGIG (reference sequence). This CDR3 is built from 12 residues. Assay used: immunoSEQ multiplex PCR; TCRdb lists only in-frame clones, some missing. The repertoire consists of about 18,000 clones, with around four fifths occurring once and the leading ten covering less than 30%. The TCR sequence derives from a woman in her 70s with lung cancer. The gene calls are TRBV30 and TRBJ1-2; unclear D gene. The sample comprised PBMCs. The CDR3 spells CAWSPNDYGYTF. In DNA, the CDR3 is TGTGCCTGGAGTCCTAACGATTATGGCTACACCTTC.